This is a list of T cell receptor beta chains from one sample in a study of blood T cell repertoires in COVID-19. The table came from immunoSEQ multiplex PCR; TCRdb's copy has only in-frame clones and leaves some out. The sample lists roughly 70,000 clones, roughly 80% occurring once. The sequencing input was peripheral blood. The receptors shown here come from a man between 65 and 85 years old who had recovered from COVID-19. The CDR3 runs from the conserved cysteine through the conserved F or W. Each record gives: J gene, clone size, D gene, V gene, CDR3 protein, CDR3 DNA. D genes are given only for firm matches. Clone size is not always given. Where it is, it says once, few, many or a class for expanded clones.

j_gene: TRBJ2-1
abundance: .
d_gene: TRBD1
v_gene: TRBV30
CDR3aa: CAWRGTGQSSYNEQFF
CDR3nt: TGTGCCTGGAGGGGGACAGGGCAGAGCTCCTACAATGAGCAGTTCTTC

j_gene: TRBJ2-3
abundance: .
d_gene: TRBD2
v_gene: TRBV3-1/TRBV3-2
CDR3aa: CASSQLADTDTQYF
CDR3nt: TGTGCCAGCAGCCAACTAGCGGACACAGATACGCAGTATTTT

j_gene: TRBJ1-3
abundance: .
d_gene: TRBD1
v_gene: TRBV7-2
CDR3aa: CASSLVRDSSGNTIYF
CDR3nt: TGTGCCAGCAGCTTAGTCAGGGACAGCTCTGGAAACACCATATATTTT

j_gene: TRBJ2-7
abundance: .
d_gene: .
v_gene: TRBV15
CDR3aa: CATSRGGRRYTEQYF
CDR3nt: TGTGCCACCAGCAGAGGAGGGCGCAGGTACACCGAGCAGTACTTC

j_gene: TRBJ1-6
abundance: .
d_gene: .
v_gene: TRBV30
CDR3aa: CAWSGEGVSPLHF
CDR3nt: TGTGCCTGGAGTGGAGAGGGCGTTTCACCCCTCCACTTT

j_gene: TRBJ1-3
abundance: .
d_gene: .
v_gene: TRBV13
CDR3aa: CASSSAGTGNTIYF
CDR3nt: TGTGCCAGCAGCTCGGCGGGTACTGGAAACACCATATATTTT

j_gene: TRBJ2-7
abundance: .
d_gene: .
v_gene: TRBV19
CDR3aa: CASSIDLSYEQYF
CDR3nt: TGTGCCAGTAGTATAGACCTCTCCTACGAGCAGTACTTC

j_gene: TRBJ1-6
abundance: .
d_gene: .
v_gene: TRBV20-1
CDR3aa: CSASLPSSYNSPLHF
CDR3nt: TGCAGTGCTAGTCTTCCGAGCTCCTATAATTCACCCCTCCACTTT

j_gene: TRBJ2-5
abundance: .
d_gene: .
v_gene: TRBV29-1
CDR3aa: CSVVGGSRRGSYQETQYF
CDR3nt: TGCAGCGTAGTCGGAGGCTCTCGGCGCGGGTCGTACCAAGAGACCCAGTACTTC

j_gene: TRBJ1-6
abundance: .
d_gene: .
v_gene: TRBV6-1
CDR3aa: CASSDPPRGSPLHF
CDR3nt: TGTGCCAGCAGTGATCCGCCCCGGGGTTCACCCCTCCACTTT

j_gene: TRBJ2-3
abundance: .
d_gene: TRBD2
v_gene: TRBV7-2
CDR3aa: CASSGLAETTDTQYF
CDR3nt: TGTGCCAGCTCTGGACTAGCGGAGACCACAGATACGCAGTATTTT

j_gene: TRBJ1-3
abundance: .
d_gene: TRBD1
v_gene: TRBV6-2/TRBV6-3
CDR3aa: CASSPTRTGLKIEAGNTIYF
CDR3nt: TGTGCCAGCAGCCCAACTCGGACAGGTTTGAAGATTGAGGCTGGAAACACCATATATTTT

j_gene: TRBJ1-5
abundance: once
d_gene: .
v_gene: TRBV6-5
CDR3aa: CASSSAAQPQHF
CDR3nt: TGTGCCAGCAGTTCCGCGGCGCAGCCCCAGCATTTT

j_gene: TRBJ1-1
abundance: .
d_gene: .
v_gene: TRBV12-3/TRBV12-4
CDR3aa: CASSLRTAGAFF
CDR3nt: TGTGCCAGCAGTTTGCGGACGGCGGGAGCTTTCTTT

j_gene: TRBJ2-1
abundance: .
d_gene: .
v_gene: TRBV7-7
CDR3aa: CASSNTRFNEQFF
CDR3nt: TGTGCCAGCAGTAATACTAGGTTCAATGAGCAGTTCTTC

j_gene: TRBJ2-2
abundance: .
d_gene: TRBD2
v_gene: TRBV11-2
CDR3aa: CASSLRGRHGELFF
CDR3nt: TGTGCCAGCAGCTTACGCGGGAGACACGGGGAGCTGTTTTTT

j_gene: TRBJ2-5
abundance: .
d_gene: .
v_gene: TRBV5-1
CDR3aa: CASNPAGLQETQYF
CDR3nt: TGCGCCAGCAACCCCGCAGGACTCCAAGAGACCCAGTACTTC

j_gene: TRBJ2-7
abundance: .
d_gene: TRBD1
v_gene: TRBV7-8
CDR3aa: CASSLYGTVSYEQYF
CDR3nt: TGTGCCAGCAGCTTATACGGGACAGTATCCTACGAGCAGTACTTC

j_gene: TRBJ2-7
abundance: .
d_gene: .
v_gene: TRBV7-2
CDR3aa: CASSLEGGRTYEQYF
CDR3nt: TGTGCCAGCAGCTTAGAAGGGGGAAGGACCTACGAGCAGTACTTC

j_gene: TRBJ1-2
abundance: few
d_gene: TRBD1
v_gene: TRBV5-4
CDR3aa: CASSSTGVDGGYTF
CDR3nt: TGTGCCAGCAGCTCCACAGGGGTGGACGGTGGCTACACCTTC

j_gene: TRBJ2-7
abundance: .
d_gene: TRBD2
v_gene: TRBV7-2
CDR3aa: CASSQRGSLTYEQYF
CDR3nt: TGTGCCAGCAGTCAGCGGGGGAGCCTAACCTACGAGCAGTACTTC

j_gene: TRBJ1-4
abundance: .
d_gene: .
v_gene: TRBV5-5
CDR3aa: CASSYGGSTNEKLFF
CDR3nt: TGTGCCAGCAGCTACGGCGGCTCAACTAATGAAAAACTGTTTTTT

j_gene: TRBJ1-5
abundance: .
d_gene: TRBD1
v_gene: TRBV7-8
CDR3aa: CASSLDRASNQPQHF
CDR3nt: TGTGCCAGCAGCCTGGACAGGGCTAGCAATCAGCCCCAGCATTTT

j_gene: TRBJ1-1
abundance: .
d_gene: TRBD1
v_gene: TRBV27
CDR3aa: CASSPGTGLAFTEAFF
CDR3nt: TGTGCCAGCAGTCCTGGGACAGGGCTGGCTTTTACTGAAGCTTTCTTT

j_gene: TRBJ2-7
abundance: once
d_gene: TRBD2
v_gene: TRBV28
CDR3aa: CASSLSATGTSDF
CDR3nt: TGTGCCAGCAGTTTAAGTGCAACCGGGACTAGCGATTTC

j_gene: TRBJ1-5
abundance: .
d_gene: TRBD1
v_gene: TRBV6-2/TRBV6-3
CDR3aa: CASSYSGWTGHSNQPQHF
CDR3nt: TGTGCCAGCAGTTACTCAGGTTGGACAGGGCATAGCAATCAGCCCCAGCATTTT

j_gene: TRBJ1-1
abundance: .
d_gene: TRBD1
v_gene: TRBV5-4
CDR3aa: CASSFYRQGGNTEAFF
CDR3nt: TGTGCCAGCAGCTTCTACCGACAGGGGGGGAACACTGAAGCTTTCTTT

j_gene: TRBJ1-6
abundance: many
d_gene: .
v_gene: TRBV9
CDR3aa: CASSVGPGIKDSPLHF
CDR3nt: TGTGCCAGCAGCGTAGGTCCGGGAATCAAGGATTCACCCCTCCACTTT

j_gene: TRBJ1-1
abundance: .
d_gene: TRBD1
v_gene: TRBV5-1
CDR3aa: CASSLGTGRNTEAFF
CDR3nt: TGCGCCAGCAGCTTAGGGACAGGGCGGAACACTGAAGCTTTCTTT

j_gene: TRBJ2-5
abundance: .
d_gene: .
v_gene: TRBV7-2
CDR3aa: CASSFDRHQETQYF
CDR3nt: TGTGCCAGCAGCTTTGACAGGCACCAAGAGACCCAGTACTTC

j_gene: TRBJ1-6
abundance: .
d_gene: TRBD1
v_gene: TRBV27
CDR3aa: CASSQGQFNSPLHF
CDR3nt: TGTGCCAGCAGCCAGGGACAGTTCAATTCACCCCTCCACTTT

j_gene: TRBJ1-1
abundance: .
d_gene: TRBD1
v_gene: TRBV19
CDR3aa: CASKRGTGRGNTEAFF
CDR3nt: TGTGCCAGTAAGAGAGGGACAGGGCGTGGGAACACTGAAGCTTTCTTT

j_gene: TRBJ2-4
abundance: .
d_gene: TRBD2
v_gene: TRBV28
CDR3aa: CASGRGGRANIQYF
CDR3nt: TGTGCCAGCGGTAGAGGCGGGAGGGCAAACATTCAGTACTTC

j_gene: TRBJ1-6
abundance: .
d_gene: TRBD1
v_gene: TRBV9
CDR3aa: CASSANAGTGNPSPLHF
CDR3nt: TGTGCCAGCAGCGCAAACGCCGGGACAGGGAATCCCTCACCCCTCCACTTT

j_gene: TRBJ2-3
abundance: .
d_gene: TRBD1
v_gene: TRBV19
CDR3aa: CASSPILTGGEDTQYF
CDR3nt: TGTGCCAGTAGTCCCATACTGACAGGGGGAGAAGATACGCAGTATTTT

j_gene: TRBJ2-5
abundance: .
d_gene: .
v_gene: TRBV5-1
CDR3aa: CASRLTGGEETQYF
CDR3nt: TGCGCCAGCAGGTTGACAGGAGGGGAAGAGACCCAGTACTTC